These 18 T cell receptor beta chains share one sample of origin, sequenced in a study of T cell responses to AZD1222 COVID-19 vaccine. The method was immunoSEQ multiplex PCR; TCRdb's version includes in-frame clones alone and lacks a portion of them. Of over 150,000 clones listed, roughly 89% are singletons. Sequences were derived from peripheral blood, sampled on day 0 of AZD1222 vaccination. The receptor source for this set is an adult in good health.

This clone has only one observation. CDR3 protein: CASSPGGRGLGTDTQYF. CDR3 nucleotides: TGTGCCAGCAGTCCCGGGGGCAGGGGGCTTGGCACAGATACGCAGTATTTT. The V call is TRBV6-6, the J call TRBJ2-3, with TRBD1 matching over 8 bases. Trimming took 5 bases from V and 1 from J; bases not matched to a gene: 11. Germline-derived CDR1 and CDR2 are MNHNY and SVGAGI (reference sequence). The CDR3 extends over 17 amino acids.

CDR3: CASSEWGGFSGNTIYF. The CDR3 region has the DNA TGTGCCAGCAGTGAATGGGGGGGGTTCTCTGGAAACACCATATATTTT. The V and J genes are TRBV2 and TRBJ1-3; the D gene is possibly TRBD1 (5 bases). CDR3 size: 16 residues. Germline-derived CDR1 and CDR2 are SNHLY and FYNNEI. V was cut by 2 bases and J by 0 bases, with 11 bases left in between.

The J gene is TRBJ2-7, the V gene TRBV7-8; the D gene is possibly TRBD2 (6 bases). Germline V gene lookup returns CDR1 SGHVS and CDR2 FQNEAQ. V lost 5 bases and J lost 6, with 11 bases in between. The CDR3 consists of 12 residues. Written as DNA, the CDR3 is TGTGCCAGCAGCCACTCGCGGGGCGAGCAGTACTTC. It is translated as CASSHSRGEQYF.

The chain couples TRBV30 to TRBJ2-1; possible D gene TRBD2, 5 bases. The V end lost 4 bases, the J end lost 2 bases, and 15 bases lay between the germline ends. The CDR3 has 15 residues. Germline-derived CDR1 and CDR2 are GTSNPN and SVGIG (reference sequence). CDR3 residues: CAWTSPGRAYNEQFF. The CDR3 nucleotides read TGTGCCTGGACTTCTCCTGGGCGGGCCTACAATGAGCAGTTCTTC. Based on the CDR3 plus reference TRBV30 and TRBJ2-1, the full variable domain is SQTIHQWPATLVQPVGSPLSLECTVEGTSNPNLYWYRQAAGRGLQLLFYSVGIGQISSEVPQNLSASRPQDRQFILSSKKLLLSDSGFYLCAWTSPGRAYNEQFFGPGTRLTVL.

The V and J genes are TRBV11-2 and TRBJ1-4; a possible D gene is TRBD1 (5 bases). The CDR3 consists of 14 residues. The ends were cut back, 4 bases at V and 10 bases at J, with 16 bases in the middle. Germline V lookup: CDR1 SGHAT, CDR2 FQNNGV. DNA for the CDR3: TGTGCCAGCAGCTACCTTAGGGTGGGGGGAAAACTGTTTTTT. Translation: CASSYLRVGGKLFF.

The chain couples TRBV4-1 to TRBJ1-1, with D hard to call. This CDR3 spans 17 amino acids. Trimming shortened V by 0 bases and J by 0 bases, and 14 bases separated the two germline ends. Germline values: CDR1 MGHRA, CDR2 YSYEKL. DNA for the CDR3: TGCGCCAGCAGCCAAGAACGGATAGGTCCCATGAACACTGAAGCTTTCTTT. It is translated as CASSQERIGPMNTEAFF.

This chain links TRBV6-2 or TRBV6-3 with TRBJ2-7; tentatively, D is TRBD1 (6 bases). Germline V lookup: CDR1 MNHEY, CDR2 SVGEGT. This CDR3 is built from 15 residues. V lost 6 bases and J 2 bases, leaving 17 bases between the germline ends. The DNA for the CDR3 is TGTGCCAGCAGCCACCGACAGGTCGGACCCTACGAGCAGTACTTC. Translation gives CASSHRQVGPYEQYF.

The CDR3 bases are TGCGCCAGCAGCTTGCCCTCTCTAGCGGCCCTCACAGATACGCAGTATTTT. The encoded protein is CASSLPSLAALTDTQYF. The chain links TRBV5-1 to TRBJ2-3; 7 nucleotides align to TRBD2. The CDR3 extends over 17 amino acids. Germline V CDR1 and CDR2: SGHRS, YFSETQ. The V segment lost 1 base and the J segment 2 bases; nucleotides outside the gene matches: 10.

This chain links TRBV27 with TRBJ2-7, with TRBD2 matching 7 bases. With V trimmed by 2 bases and J by 2 bases, 6 bases remained unmatched. The CDR3 consists of 15 residues. CDR1 is MNHEY and CDR2 is SMNVEV in the germline V gene (reference sequence). For the CDR3, the DNA is TGTGCCAGCAGTTTAGGACTAGACGTCCCCTACGAGCAGTACTTC. Its protein product is CASSLGLDVPYEQYF.

This chain links TRBV5-1 with TRBJ2-2; no firm D call. The CDR3 sequence is 14 residues long. Deletions cut 1 base from V and 1 base from J, with 5 bases between. Germline V gene lookup returns CDR1 SGHRS and CDR2 YFSETQ. CDR3 amino acids: CASSLWVNTGELFF. DNA of the CDR3: TGCGCCAGCAGCTTGTGGGTGAACACCGGGGAGCTGTTTTTT.

The chain is built from TRBV9 and TRBJ1-5; D is perhaps TRBD1 (5 bases). The length of the CDR3 is 14 residues. Germline CDR1 and CDR2: SGDLS and YYNGEE. The ends were cut back, 0 bases at V and 6 bases at J, with 10 bases in the middle. DNA for the CDR3: TGTGCCAGCAGCGTAGGAGGGGCTGGTCAGCCCCAGCATTTT. Translation: CASSVGGAGQPQHF.

The chain links TRBV4-2 to TRBJ2-5; no clear D. The CDR3 length is 14 residues. V gave up 0 bases and J gave up 4 bases, with 9 bases separating them. The germline gives CDR1 LGHNA, CDR2 YNFKEQ. The CDR3 spells CASSQDYLLETQYF. CDR3 coding DNA: TGTGCCAGCAGCCAAGATTACCTGCTAGAGACCCAGTACTTC.

The chain links TRBV12-3 or TRBV12-4 to TRBJ1-1; no firm D call. The germline V and J ends were trimmed by 6 bases and 6 bases, with 14 bases remaining between them. This CDR3 has 13 amino acids. The CDR3 nucleotides read TGTGCCAGCAGCCCACCCCCAAAGGCTGAAGCTTTCTTT. It specifies CASSPPPKAEAFF.

The chain recombines TRBV27 with TRBJ1-2; 9 nucleotides agree with TRBD1. Germline assignment: CDR1 MNHEY and CDR2 SMNVEV (reference sequence). V lost 3 bases, J lost 4 bases, and 15 bases stayed unmatched. CDR3 length: 18 residues. DNA of the CDR3: TGTGCCAGCAGTTTCACCCGCGTACCGGGACAGGGAGGCTATGGCTACACCTTC. This codes for CASSFTRVPGQGGYGYTF.

This clone came up once. The chain uses TRBV4-2 and TRBJ2-7; D not certain. Germline V gene data show CDR1 as LGHNA and CDR2 as YNFKEQ. The CDR3 is 12 amino acids. V shed 1 base and J shed 6 bases, with 7 bases lying between them. The CDR3 DNA follows: TGTGCCAGCAGCCAAGCCGACGCCGAGCAGTACTTC. Its protein is CASSQADAEQYF.

About this clone: This sample includes further DNA sequences coding for the same CDR3. The rearrangement links TRBV19 to TRBJ1-2; 9 bases match TRBD1. CDR1 and CDR2 from the germline V gene are LNHDA and SQIVND (reference sequence). CDR3 size: 14 residues. The trim removed 3 bases at V and 6 bases at J, leaving 5 bases unmatched. The chain's CDR3 is CASSIGQGYDGYTF. The CDR3 DNA reads TGTGCCAGTAGTATCGGACAGGGGTATGATGGCTACACCTTC.

This clone appeared a single time. The chain uses TRBV5-1 and TRBJ2-7, with TRBD2 as a possible D gene (5 bases). CDR3 length: 13 amino acids. CDR1 SGHRS and CDR2 YFSETQ come from the germline V gene. Between the trimmed V and J ends, which lost 0 bases and 2 bases, there was a span of 6 bases. The CDR3 loop reads CASSLGGPYEQYF. The CDR3 DNA is TGCGCCAGCAGCTTGGGAGGGCCCTACGAGCAGTACTTC.

This clone has only one observation. The CDR3 reads CASSETSGGSDTQYF. In DNA, the CDR3 is TGTGCCAGCAGTGAGACTAGCGGGGGCTCAGATACGCAGTATTTT. This rearrangement joins TRBV9 to TRBJ2-3; 12 positions agree with TRBD2. Trimming removed 5 bases from V and 4 bases from J; junction bases left unmatched: 5. The length of the CDR3 is 15 residues. CDR1 and CDR2 from the germline V gene are SGDLS and YYNGEE.